Presented here are 14 T cell receptor beta chains from one specimen sequenced in a study of cytomegalovirus exposure and HLA in healthy donors. Researchers ran the PCR with 60 Vbeta and 13 Jbeta primers. Sequencing used immunoSEQ multiplex PCR; TCRdb keeps in-frame clones, though not all of them. The data show approximately 160,000 clones, with 84% seen just once and 0.35% to 0.4% held by the top ten. The sequenced sample consisted of PBMCs. Receptors originate from a boy aged 2-9 years in good health and CMV-seronegative.

This clone turned up a few times. In nucleotides, the CDR3 is TGTGCCAGCAGCGGGGGGTCTCTCGAGCAGTACTTC. Amino acids: CASSGGSLEQYF. The V gene is TRBV6-5, the J gene TRBJ2-7; 7 positions agree with TRBD2. The CDR3 is 12 residues long. The V and J ends lost 6 bases and 6 bases, in that order; junction bases with no gene match: 5. Looked up from germline, CDR1 is MNHEY and CDR2 is SVGAGI.

In this sample, this clone turned up a few times. This chain joins TRBV5-6 and TRBJ2-5, with 7 bases aligning to TRBD2. From germline, CDR1 is SGHDT and CDR2 YYEEEE. CDR3 size: 14 residues. Germline trimming cut 6 bases from V and 4 bases from J; bases unmatched to any gene: 9. As DNA, the CDR3 is TGTGCCAGCACCGGACTAGGCGGCGGAGAGACCCAGTACTTC. This encodes CASTGLGGGETQYF. Full variable domain (remainder filled in from reference TRBV5-6 and TRBJ2-5): DAGVTQSPTHLIKTRGQQVTLRCSPKSGHDTVSWYQQALGQGPQFIFQYYEEEERQRGNFPDRFSGHQFPNYSSELNVNALLLGDSALYLCASTGLGGGETQYFGPGTRLLVL.

The V and J genes are TRBV2 and TRBJ2-7; no reliable D call. The V and J ends lost 6 bases and 3 bases respectively, with 15 bases between them. The CDR3 is 14 amino acids. Germline V CDR1 and CDR2: SNHLY, FYNNEI. The CDR3 DNA reads TGTGCCAGCAGGTGGGCAGAAAAAAGCTACGAGCAGTACTTC. Protein: CASRWAEKSYEQYF.

V is TRBV5-1 and J is TRBJ1-1; perhaps TRBD1 as D (6 bases). CDR3 length: 14 residues. Germline lookup yields CDR1 SGHRS and CDR2 YFSETQ. V lost 4 bases, J lost 1 base, and 11 bases lay in between. CDR3 sequence: CASSRDNTNTEAFF. The CDR3 bases are TGCGCCAGCAGCCGGGACAACACGAACACTGAAGCTTTCTTT.

The rearrangement links TRBV5-1 to TRBJ2-3; TRBD2 is a possible D gene (5 bases). Germline CDR1 and CDR2: SGHRS and YFSETQ. V lost 0 bases and J lost 6, with 11 bases in between. The length of the CDR3 is 14 residues. CDR3 DNA sequence: TGCGCCAGCAGCTTGGCCTCAGTAGCGGATACGCAGTATTTT. Its translation: CASSLASVADTQYF.

The chain has TRBV30 and TRBJ2-1; D possibly corresponds to TRBD2 (5 bases). Trimming removed 2 bases at V and 9 bases at J, with 17 bases between. CDR1 is GTSNPN, CDR2 SVGIG, per germline (reference sequence). CDR3 length: 14 residues. The CDR3 sequence is CAWSPWGSAAEQFF. For the CDR3, the DNA is TGTGCCTGGAGTCCCTGGGGTAGCGCAGCTGAGCAGTTCTTC.

The rearrangement joins TRBV5-4 to TRBJ1-2; TRBD1 aligns across 12 bases. The CDR3 totals 15 residues. Looked up from germline, CDR1 is SGHNT and CDR2 is YYREEE (reference sequence). The J segment lost 8 bases and the V segment lost 3 bases, leaving 8 bases of the junction unmatched. CDR3 coding DNA: TGTGCCAGCAGCTCACCGGGACAGGGGGCCAAGGGCTACACCTTC. Its protein product is CASSSPGQGAKGYTF. Based on the CDR3 plus reference TRBV5-4 and TRBJ1-2, the full variable domain is ETGVTQSPTHLIKTRGQQVTLRCSSQSGHNTVSWYQQALGQGPQFIFQYYREEENGRGNFPPRFSGLQFPNYSSELNVNALELDDSALYLCASSSPGQGAKGYTFGSGTRLTVV.

A note on this clone: Other DNA sequences in this sample translate to the same CDR3. V gene TRBV18 combines with J gene TRBJ1-4; D not certain. Trimming removed 4 bases from V and 0 bases from J, with 6 bases in between. This CDR3 has 14 amino acids. Germline V gene lookup returns CDR1 KGHSH and CDR2 LQKENI. This CDR3 is CASSQGATNEKLFF. The CDR3 coding sequence is TGTGCCAGCTCACAGGGAGCAACTAATGAAAAACTGTTTTTT.

Remarks on this clone: The junction departs from germline at one end; a sequencing error may be responsible. The chain has TRBV7-7 and TRBJ2-7; D perhaps matches TRBD1 (5 bases). Looked up from germline, CDR1 is SSHAT and CDR2 is FNYEAQ (reference sequence). The CDR3 runs to 14 residues. Here the CDR3 reads CASSLEQGGYEQYF. The CDR3 DNA reads TGTGCTAGCAGCTTAGAGCAGGGCGGCTACGAGCAGTACTTC. Variable domain in full (rest from reference TRBV7-7 and TRBJ2-7): GAGVSQSPRYKVTKRGQDVTLRCDPISSHATLYWYQQALGQGPEFLTYFNYEAQPDKSGLPSDRFSAERPEGSISTLTIQRTEQRDSAMYRCASSLEQGGYEQYFGPGTRLTVT.

Only a few counts were recorded for this clone. V usage is TRBV15 and J usage is TRBJ2-1; D perhaps matches TRBD2 (6 bases). Per the germline V gene, CDR1 is LNHNV and CDR2 is YYDKDF (reference sequence). CDR3 size: 16 residues. Trimming shortened V by 8 bases and J by 0 bases, and 17 bases separated the two germline ends. The CDR3: CATGGRRLDSYNEQFF. The CDR3 DNA sequence: TGTGCCACCGGTGGGAGGCGGCTGGACTCCTACAATGAGCAGTTCTTC.

The chain uses TRBV2 and TRBJ1-3; D ambiguous. Germline CDR1 and CDR2: SNHLY and FYNNEI. The CDR3 contains 13 residues. V was shortened by 3 bases and J by 1 base, with 4 bases between the two germline ends. As DNA, the CDR3 is TGTGCCAGCAGTGAGGAGTCTGGAAACACCATATATTTT. As protein: CASSEESGNTIYF.

The chain combines TRBV11-2 with TRBJ2-3, with D perhaps matching TRBD1 (5 bases). Germline lookup yields CDR1 SGHAT and CDR2 FQNNGV. Trimming removed 3 bases at V and 0 bases at J, with 19 bases between. The CDR3 spans 18 residues. The DNA for the CDR3 is TGTGCCAGCAGCTTTAGTGGGGCAAGGACCACTAGCACAGATACGCAGTATTTT. This encodes CASSFSGARTTSTDTQYF. The full variable domain, rest sourced from reference TRBV11-2 and TRBJ2-3, is EAGVAQSPRYKIIEKRQSVAFWCNPISGHATLYWYQQILGQGPKLLIQFQNNGVVDDSQLPKDRFSAERLKGVDSTLKIQPAKLEDSAVYLCASSFSGARTTSTDTQYFGPGTRLTVL.

The chain combines TRBV6-6 with TRBJ2-1; 10 bases agree with TRBD2. CDR1 MNHNY and CDR2 SVGAGI come from the germline V gene (reference sequence). V shed 9 bases and J 4 bases; nucleotides not matched to a gene: 6. The CDR3 is made up of 14 amino acids. The CDR3 sequence is CASKTSGVYNEQFF. In DNA, the CDR3 is TGTGCCAGTAAAACTAGCGGGGTTTACAATGAGCAGTTCTTC.

This clone was seen once. The chain uses TRBV18 and TRBJ1-1; possible D gene TRBD1, 6 bases. Germline V gene lookup returns CDR1 KGHSH and CDR2 LQKENI. The ends were cut back, 4 bases at V and 1 base at J, with 22 bases in the middle. The CDR3 length is 18 residues. The CDR3 loop is CASSLSGRGTIGNTEAFF. The DNA for the CDR3 is TGTGCCAGCTCACTTTCGGGTAGGGGGACGATTGGGAACACTGAAGCTTTCTTT.